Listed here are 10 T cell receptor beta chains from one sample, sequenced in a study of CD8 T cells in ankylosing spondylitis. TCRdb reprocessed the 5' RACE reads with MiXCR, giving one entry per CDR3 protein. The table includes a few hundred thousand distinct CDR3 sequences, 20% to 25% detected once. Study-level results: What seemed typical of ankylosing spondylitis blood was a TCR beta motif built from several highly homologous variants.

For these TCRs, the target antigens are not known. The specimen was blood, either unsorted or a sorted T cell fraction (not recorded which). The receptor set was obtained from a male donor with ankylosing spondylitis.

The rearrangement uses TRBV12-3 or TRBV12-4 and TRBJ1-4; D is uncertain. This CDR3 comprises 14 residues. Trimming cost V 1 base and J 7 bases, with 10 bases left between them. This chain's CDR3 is CASSLVGYGEKLFF. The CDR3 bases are TGTGCCAGCAGTTTAGTAGGGTATGGTGAAAAACTGTTTTTT.

The CDR3 nucleotides read TGCAGCGTTGGGCGGGGACAGGGGGTTAGTGAAAAACTGTTTTTT. Amino acids: CSVGRGQGVSEKLFF. The rearrangement uses TRBV29-1 and TRBJ1-4; TRBD1 matches 11 bases. V was clipped by 4 bases and J by 7 bases; unmatched bases: 8. Germline V gives CDR1 SQVTM, CDR2 ANQGSEA. This CDR3 contains 15 residues.

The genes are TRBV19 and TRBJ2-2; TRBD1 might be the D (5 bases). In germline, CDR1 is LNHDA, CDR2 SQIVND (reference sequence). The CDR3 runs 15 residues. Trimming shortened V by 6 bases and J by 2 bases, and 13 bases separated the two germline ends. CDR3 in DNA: TGTGCCAGTAGGAAGACAGCCCAAAACACCGGGGAGCTGTTTTTT. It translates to CASRKTAQNTGELFF.

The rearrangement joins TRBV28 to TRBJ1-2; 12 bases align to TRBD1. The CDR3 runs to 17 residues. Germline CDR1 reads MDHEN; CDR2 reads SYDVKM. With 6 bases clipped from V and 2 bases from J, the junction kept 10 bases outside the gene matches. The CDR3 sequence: CASRRPGTGGHNYGYTF. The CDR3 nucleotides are TGTGCCAGCAGACGCCCCGGGACAGGGGGCCACAACTATGGCTACACCTTC.

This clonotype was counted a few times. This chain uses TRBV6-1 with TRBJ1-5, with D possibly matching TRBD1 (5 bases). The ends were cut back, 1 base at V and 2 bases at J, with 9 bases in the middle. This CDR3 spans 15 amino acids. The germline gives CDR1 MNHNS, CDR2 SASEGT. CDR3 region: CASSEVRGGNQPQHF. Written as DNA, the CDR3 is TGTGCCAGCAGTGAAGTTCGAGGGGGCAATCAGCCCCAGCATTTT.

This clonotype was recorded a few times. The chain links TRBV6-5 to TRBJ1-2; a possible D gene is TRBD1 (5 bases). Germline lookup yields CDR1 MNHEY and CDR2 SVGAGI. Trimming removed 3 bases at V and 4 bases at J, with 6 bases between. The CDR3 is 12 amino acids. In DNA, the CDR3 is TGTGCCAGCAGTTATAGGGGCTATGGCTACACCTTC. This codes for CASSYRGYGYTF.

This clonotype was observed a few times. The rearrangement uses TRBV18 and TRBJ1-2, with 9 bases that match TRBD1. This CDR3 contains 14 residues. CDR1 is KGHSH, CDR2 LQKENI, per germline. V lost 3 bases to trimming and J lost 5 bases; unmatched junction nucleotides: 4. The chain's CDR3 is CASSPGQGMYGYTF. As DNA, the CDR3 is TGTGCCAGCTCACCCGGACAGGGGATGTATGGCTACACCTTC.

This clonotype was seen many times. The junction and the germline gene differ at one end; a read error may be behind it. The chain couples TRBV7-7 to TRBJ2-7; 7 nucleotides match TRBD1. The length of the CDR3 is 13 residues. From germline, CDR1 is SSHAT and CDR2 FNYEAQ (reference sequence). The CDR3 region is CASSGDRAGEQYF. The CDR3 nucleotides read TGTGCTAGCAGCGGAGACAGGGCTGGCGAGCAGTACTTC.

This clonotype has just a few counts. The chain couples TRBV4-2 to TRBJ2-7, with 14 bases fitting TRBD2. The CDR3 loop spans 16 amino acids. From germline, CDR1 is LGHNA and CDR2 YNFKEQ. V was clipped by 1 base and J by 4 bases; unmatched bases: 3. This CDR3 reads CASSQAGLAGVYEQYF. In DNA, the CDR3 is TGTGCCAGCAGCCAAGCGGGACTAGCGGGAGTTTACGAGCAGTACTTC.

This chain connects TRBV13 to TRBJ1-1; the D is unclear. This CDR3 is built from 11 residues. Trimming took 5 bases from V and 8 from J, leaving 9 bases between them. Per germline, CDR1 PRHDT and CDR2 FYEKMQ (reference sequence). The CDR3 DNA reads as TGTGCCAGCAGCACTGGGCGGGAAGCTTTCTTT. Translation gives CASSTGREAFF.